These T cell receptor beta chains were read from a single sample in a study of response to subunit inactivated influenza vaccine. Each CDR3 protein gets one entry after TCRdb re-called the RT-PCR reads with MiXCR. The sample lists roughly 540,000 distinct CDR3 sequences, 20% to 25% occurring once. These same data were also listed under a study on T cells expressing NK-cell markers.

The sequenced sample was CD4+ T cells sorted from PBMCs, obtained 11 to 12 days after vaccination. These TCRs come from a man over 45 who received an inactivated influenza vaccine. Each CDR3 is given with its conserved first and last residue. Fields, in order: V gene, J gene, CDR3 protein.

TRBV28	TRBJ1-2	CASSFDGYTF
TRBV20-1	TRBJ2-3	CSAREMTGSDTQYF
TRBV20-1	TRBJ2-7	CSAPKSPYEQYF
TRBV10-1	TRBJ2-1	CASSGPPGAIDNEQFF
TRBV14	TRBJ1-1	CASRHLGTEAFF
TRBV10-3	TRBJ2-1	CAISEERENNEQFF
TRBV29-1	TRBJ2-1	CSALDSSSYNEQFF
TRBV21-1	TRBJ2-7	CASATGSYEQYF
TRBV28	TRBJ2-1	CASSLMGRGQNEQFF
TRBV4-2	TRBJ2-1	CASSQGLAGGTVTDEQFF
TRBV7-9	TRBJ2-1	CASSSGPTGEQFF
TRBV10-3	TRBJ2-2	CAISEGWMNTGELFF
TRBV2	TRBJ2-7	CASSENRVIYEQYF
TRBV5-1	TRBJ2-3	CASSLGRNSDSTDTQYF
TRBV6-6	TRBJ1-1	CASRLRGIDEAFF
TRBV10-2	TRBJ2-1	CASSESGLAGEPGIF
TRBV5-1	TRBJ2-7	CASRPTSGRAAYEQYF
TRBV28	TRBJ2-1	CASSFPLHPSNEQFF
TRBV3-1	TRBJ1-2	CASSPGGANYGYTF
TRBV5-1	TRBJ2-3	CASSSGDRTDTQYF
TRBV6-1	TRBJ1-2	CASTGEGTGGGYTF
TRBV18	TRBJ2-3	CASSPRGLAADTQYF
TRBV6-1	TRBJ1-1	CASSIGGDLTEAFF
TRBV6-1	TRBJ2-5	CASKRGTVEETQYF
TRBV6-5	TRBJ1-2	CASLDISHGYTF
TRBV7-2	TRBJ1-4	CASRRTAGDEKLFF
TRBV24-1	TRBJ2-1	CATSDLRGGGANNEQFF
TRBV2	TRBJ1-5	CASNVDSYSNQPQHF
TRBV2	TRBJ2-4	CASSTRGAKNIQYF
TRBV6-2/TRBV6-3	TRBJ1-5	CASSYPGGGNQPQHF
TRBV6-5	TRBJ1-1	CASSYEQGMNTEAFF
TRBV15	TRBJ2-7	CATSRGQGQGHEQYF
TRBV7-3	TRBJ2-2	CASSANRIGGTSGTTGELFF
TRBV4-2	TRBJ2-2	CASSQDSKRNTGELFF
TRBV7-9	TRBJ1-4	CASSLGEVGKLFF
TRBV12-3/TRBV12-4	TRBJ1-4	CASRPRPGTLNNEKLFF
TRBV27	TRBJ2-7	CASRYTGTNRYEQYF
TRBV6-1	TRBJ2-7	CASRGHIEYEQYF
TRBV2	TRBJ2-3	CASRVAGGLRNTQYF
TRBV7-2	TRBJ2-1	CASSPPAVNEQFF
TRBV4-2	TRBJ1-2	CASSSGTGLSNYGYTF
TRBV20-1	TRBJ2-2	CSAPRGGNAGELFF
TRBV10-1	TRBJ2-6	CASSKTGGSFGANVLTF
TRBV29-1	TRBJ1-3	CGTGAGNTIYF
TRBV12-3/TRBV12-4	TRBJ2-1	CASTYPGLAGGPSSYNEQFF